Here is one T cell receptor (beta chain) with its context. In the original analysis: Scientists estimated how many nucleated cells there were by amplifying reference gene primers. Generated by immunoSEQ multiplex PCR, the TCRdb table keeps only in-frame clones and is missing some. D and trimming were read from the DNA, whereas the V and J calls and clone size are those reported in that table. The profile shows over 120,000 clones, roughly 86% of them singletons. V trimming: 2 bases; J trimming: 3 bases; junction bases outside the gene matches: 1. CDR3 size: 16 residues. CDR1 is KGHDR and CDR2 is SFDVKD in the germline V gene. The source of the sample is a study of blood T cell repertoires in COVID-19.

The source is a woman between 50 and 59 years old with acute or convalescent COVID-19. The specimen was peripheral blood. This chain joins TRBV24-1 and TRBJ2-3, with TRBD2 identical over 13 bases. In DNA form, the CDR3 reads TGTGCCACCAGTGATTCGGGACTAGCGGGAACAGATACGCAGTATTTT. Encoded protein: CATSDSGLAGTDTQYF.